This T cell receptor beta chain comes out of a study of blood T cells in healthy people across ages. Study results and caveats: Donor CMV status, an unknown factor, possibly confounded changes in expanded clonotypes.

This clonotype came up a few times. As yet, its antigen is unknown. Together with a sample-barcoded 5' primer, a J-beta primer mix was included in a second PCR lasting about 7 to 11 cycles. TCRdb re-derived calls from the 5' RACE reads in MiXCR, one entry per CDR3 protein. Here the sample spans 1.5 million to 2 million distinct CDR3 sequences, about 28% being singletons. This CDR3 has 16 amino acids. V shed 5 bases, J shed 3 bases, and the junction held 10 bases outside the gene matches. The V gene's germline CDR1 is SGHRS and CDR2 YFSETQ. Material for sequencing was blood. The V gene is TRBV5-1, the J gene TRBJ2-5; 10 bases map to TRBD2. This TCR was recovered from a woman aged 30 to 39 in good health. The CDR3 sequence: CASRVAGGLGEETQYF. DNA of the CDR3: TGCGCCAGCAGAGTAGCGGGAGGCCTAGGGGAAGAGACCCAGTACTTC.